These 17 T cell receptor beta chains were all obtained from the same sample, sequenced in a study of patients and donors after allogeneic stem cell transplantation. MiXCR, run by TCRdb on the RT-PCR reads, gives a single entry per CDR3 protein. In the table there are about a million distinct CDR3 sequences, under 20% of which are singletons. Sequencing was performed on blood, either unsorted or a sorted T cell fraction (not recorded which). Receptors were obtained from a human donor who was either an allogeneic HSCT recipient or a stem cell or donor lymphocyte infusion donor (not recorded which). It is not recorded whose cells these are; they may come from a transplant donor.

The chain uses TRBV27 and TRBJ1-2, with D tentatively TRBD1 (5 bases). With 5 bases removed from V and 4 bases from J, the gap between germline ends came to 20 bases. This CDR3 is built from 16 residues. Germline values: CDR1 MNHEY, CDR2 SMNVEV (reference sequence). The CDR3 DNA is TGTGCCAGCAGTCCCCGGGTGGGGGGGAGTGGCTATGGCTACACCTTC. It translates to CASSPRVGGSGYGYTF.

The table lists this clonotype with a few counts. The CDR3 sequence: CASSQDTVSYEQYF. The CDR3 nucleotides read TGTGCCAGCAGCCAAGACACGGTCTCCTACGAGCAGTACTTC. This rearrangement joins TRBV3-1 to TRBJ2-7; D remains ambiguous. The CDR3 is made up of 14 amino acids. CDR1 and CDR2 from the germline V gene are LGHDT and YNNKEL (reference sequence). Trimming cost V 0 bases and J 0 bases, with 6 bases left between them.

In its sample, this clonotype was seen a few times. This chain uses TRBV14 with TRBJ1-6, with 7 bases lining up with TRBD1. Losses at the gene ends were 4 bases for V and 8 bases for J; bases not matched to a gene: 11. CDR3 length: 16 amino acids. Germline loops: CDR1 SGHDN, CDR2 FVKESK. CDR3 DNA: TGTGCCAGCAGCCTTTTGACAGGGTTGAGTGATTCACCCCTCCACTTT. Its translation is CASSLLTGLSDSPLHF.

The rearrangement links TRBV12-3 or TRBV12-4 to TRBJ1-2; D uncertain. Trimming removed 4 bases at V and 3 bases at J, with 9 bases between. The CDR3 is 13 amino acids. DNA for the CDR3: TGTGCCAGCAGTTATGACGGGGACTATGGCTACACCTTC. Protein product: CASSYDGDYGYTF.

This clonotype was seen a few times. V gene TRBV3-1 combines with J gene TRBJ1-2; 8 nucleotides agree with TRBD1. V was clipped by 1 base and J by 7 bases; unmatched bases: 2. The length of the CDR3 is 13 residues. Germline values: CDR1 LGHDT, CDR2 YNNKEL (reference sequence). CDR3 amino acids: CASSQGDRLGYTF. DNA of the CDR3: TGTGCCAGCAGCCAAGGGGACAGGCTTGGCTACACCTTC. The full variable domain, with the rest looked up from reference TRBV3-1 and TRBJ1-2, is DTAVSQTPKYLVTQMGNDKSIKCEQNLGHDTMYWYKQDSKKFLKIMFSYNNKELIINETVPNRFSPKSPDKAHLNLHINSLELGDSAVYFCASSQGDRLGYTFGSGTRLTVV.

This chain joins TRBV12-3 or TRBV12-4 and TRBJ1-2; D is ambiguous. The CDR3 extends over 11 amino acids. With 4 bases removed from V and 8 bases from J, the gap between germline ends came to 8 bases. This CDR3 is CASSSLVGYTF. The CDR3, as DNA: TGTGCCAGCAGTTCCCTGGTCGGCTACACCTTC.

In this sample, this clonotype turned up a few times. The V gene is TRBV20-1, the J gene TRBJ1-2; the D is unclear. This CDR3 has 13 amino acids. Germline V gene sequence: CDR1 DFQATT, CDR2 SNEGSKA (reference sequence). The germline V and J ends were trimmed by 1 base and 3 bases, with 9 bases remaining between them. CDR3 sequence reads: CSARGTNYYGYTF. Here the CDR3 DNA reads TGCAGTGCTAGAGGCACAAACTACTATGGCTACACCTTC.

This chain connects TRBV29-1 to TRBJ2-5, with a possible D match to TRBD2 (5 bases). The CDR3 runs to 14 residues. V was pared by 4 bases and J by 4 bases, with 16 bases between. CDR1 and CDR2 (germline): SQVTM, ANQGSEA. The CDR3 DNA reads TGCAGCGTTGCAGGTGGGAGAAGGTCAGAGACCCAGTACTTC. It is translated as CSVAGGRRSETQYF.

The chain uses TRBV5-1 and TRBJ1-3; TRBD1 agrees at 8 bases. The CDR3 loop spans 15 amino acids. Germline V CDR1 and CDR2: SGHRS, YFSETQ. V gave up 2 bases and J gave up 4 bases; unmatched junction bases: 5. CDR3 region: CASSFQGAEGNTIYF. The CDR3 nucleotides are TGCGCCAGCAGCTTTCAGGGGGCTGAAGGAAACACCATATATTTT.

This chain connects TRBV27 to TRBJ2-4, with 9 bases that match TRBD1. Trimming took 8 bases from V and 7 from J; bases not matched to a gene: 15. This CDR3 comprises 16 residues. Germline loops: CDR1 MNHEY, CDR2 SMNVEV (reference sequence). The CDR3 nucleotides are TGTGCCAGCCGTGGCCCGTGGGGGACAGGGCGGAACATTCAGTACTTC. Translation: CASRGPWGTGRNIQYF.

This clonotype was detected only a few times. The chain recombines TRBV12-3 or TRBV12-4 with TRBJ1-1, with 7 bases fitting TRBD1. This CDR3 has 14 residues. After removal of 4 bases from V and 5 bases from J, the junction contained 7 bases not matched to a gene. CDR3 DNA: TGTGCCAGCAGTTCAAGGACAGGATTAACTGAAGCTTTCTTT. Amino acid sequence: CASSSRTGLTEAFF.

The chain has TRBV6-5 and TRBJ1-5; TRBD1 agrees at 7 bases. The CDR3 is 14 residues long. Germline CDR1 MNHEY, CDR2 SVGAGI. Trimming removed 4 bases from V and 6 bases from J; junction bases left unmatched: 6. The CDR3: CASSWTRGSQPQHF. The DNA for the CDR3 is TGTGCCAGCAGTTGGACCAGGGGGAGTCAGCCCCAGCATTTT.

The V and J genes are TRBV7-9 and TRBJ2-3, with 7 bases identical to TRBD1. Germline CDR1 reads SEHNR; CDR2 reads FQNEAQ (reference sequence). This CDR3 region has 14 residues. After removal of 5 bases from V and 1 base from J, the junction contained 3 bases not matched to a gene. As DNA, the CDR3 is TGTGCCAGCAGCACGACAGGGCGCACAGATACGCAGTATTTT. It specifies CASSTTGRTDTQYF.

This clonotype occurred a few times. The chain couples TRBV5-1 to TRBJ1-4; unclear D gene. The CDR3 sequence is 15 residues long. CDR1 and CDR2 from the germline V gene are SGHRS and YFSETQ. Trimming shortened V by 0 bases and J by 6 bases, and 12 bases separated the two germline ends. The CDR3 region has the DNA TGCGCCAGCAGCTTGGCCGGAGGGTCGCATGAAAAACTGTTTTTT. Its protein is CASSLAGGSHEKLFF.

This clonotype was observed a handful of times. DNA for the CDR3: TGTGCCACCTCCTCGGGGCGGAATTCACCCCTCCACTTT. This codes for CATSSGRNSPLHF. The rearrangement uses TRBV15 and TRBJ1-6; the D gene is possibly TRBD1 (5 bases). The CDR3 covers 13 residues. Between the trimmed V and J ends, which lost 8 bases and 7 bases, there was a span of 12 bases. The V gene's germline CDR1 is LNHNV and CDR2 YYDKDF (reference sequence).

The V and J genes are TRBV12-3 or TRBV12-4 and TRBJ2-2; D possibly uses TRBD1 or TRBD2 (5 bases each). This CDR3 spans 14 amino acids. V was pared by 4 bases and J by 5 bases, with 11 bases between. Here the CDR3 reads CASSSGGGTGELFF. CDR3 sequence (DNA): TGTGCCAGCAGTTCCGGTGGGGGAACCGGGGAGCTGTTTTTT.

This clonotype was counted only a few times. The chain links TRBV20-1 to TRBJ2-3; D perhaps matches TRBD2 (6 bases). The length of the CDR3 is 15 residues. Between the trimmed V and J ends, which lost 0 bases and 4 bases, there was a span of 14 bases. Germline V gene sequence: CDR1 DFQATT, CDR2 SNEGSKA (reference sequence). The CDR3 is CSARDGRGSADTQYF. The CDR3, as DNA: TGCAGTGCTAGAGATGGCCGGGGGAGCGCAGATACGCAGTATTTT.